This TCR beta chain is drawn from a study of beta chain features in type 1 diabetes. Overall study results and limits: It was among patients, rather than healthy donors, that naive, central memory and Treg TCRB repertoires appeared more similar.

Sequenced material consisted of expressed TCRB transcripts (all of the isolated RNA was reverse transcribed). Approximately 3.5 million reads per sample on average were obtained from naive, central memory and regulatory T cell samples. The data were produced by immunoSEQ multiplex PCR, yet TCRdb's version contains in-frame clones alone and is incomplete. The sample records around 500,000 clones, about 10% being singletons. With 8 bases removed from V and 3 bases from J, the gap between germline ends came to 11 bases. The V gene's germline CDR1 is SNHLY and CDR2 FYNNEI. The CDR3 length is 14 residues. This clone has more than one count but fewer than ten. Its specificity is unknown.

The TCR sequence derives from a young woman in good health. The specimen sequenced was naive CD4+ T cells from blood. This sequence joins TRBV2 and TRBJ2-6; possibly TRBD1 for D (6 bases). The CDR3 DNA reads TGTGCCAGCCTACAGGGCCTTGGGGCCAACGTCCTGACTTTC. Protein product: CASLQGLGANVLTF.